These T cell receptor beta chains were read from a single sample in a study of radiotherapy plus CTLA-4 blockade in lung cancer. The data were produced by immunoSEQ multiplex PCR, yet TCRdb's version contains in-frame clones alone and is incomplete. This sample carries roughly 59,000 clones, approximately 67% of them seen once, and the ten largest clones take 6.5% to 9.5%. This specimen was peripheral blood, taken from a patient treated with radiotherapy plus ipilimumab. These receptors were collected from a human donor with non-small cell lung cancer whose response to radiotherapy plus ipilimumab could not be evaluated. Each CDR3 is given with its conserved first and last residue. A D gene is named only where the DNA matches it firmly. Expanded clones are given a class, and other clones once, few, many or no size at all.

v_call,j_call,clone_size,d_call,cdr3_aa,cdr3_nt
TRBV28,TRBJ2-7,-,TRBD1,CASSPLDREEAEQYF,TGTGCCAGCAGTCCCCTGGACAGGGAGGAGGCCGAGCAGTACTTC
TRBV7-9,TRBJ1-4,-,-,CASHEGNAGEKLFF,TGTGCCAGCCACGAAGGCAACGCAGGCGAAAAACTGTTTTTT
TRBV6-1,TRBJ2-7,once,TRBD2,CASSPLAGGAEQYF,TGTGCCAGCAGTCCTCTAGCGGGAGGGGCCGAGCAGTACTTC
TRBV19,TRBJ1-2,many,-,CASSQQRNYGYTF,TGTGCCAGTAGCCAACAGAGAAACTATGGCTACACCTTC
TRBV18,TRBJ1-1,once,-,CASSPGGSTEAFF,TGTGCCAGCTCACCAGGAGGGAGCACTGAAGCTTTCTTT
TRBV9,TRBJ2-7,-,TRBD2,CASSAAGGYAYEQYF,TGTGCCAGCAGCGCAGCGGGAGGGTACGCCTACGAGCAGTACTTC
TRBV28,TRBJ2-7,few,TRBD2,CASSPRGSGASYEQYF,TGTGCCAGCAGCCCCCGGGGTAGCGGGGCCTCCTACGAGCAGTACTTC
TRBV11-2,TRBJ2-7,-,-,CASSPSGTGIEQYF,TGTGCCAGCAGCCCCTCAGGCACAGGGATCGAGCAGTACTTC
TRBV5-4,TRBJ1-1,-,TRBD1,CASSHGTDMNTEAFF,TGTGCCAGCAGCCATGGGACAGACATGAACACTGAAGCTTTCTTT
TRBV5-6,TRBJ2-5,few,TRBD1,CASSLVFRQGGETQYF,TGTGCCAGCAGCTTGGTCTTCCGACAGGGGGGGGAGACCCAGTACTTC
TRBV19,TRBJ1-4,-,-,CASSMGKDRNEKLFF,TGTGCCAGTAGTATGGGGAAAGACAGAAATGAAAAACTGTTTTTT
TRBV28,TRBJ2-7,few,TRBD2,CASSSLSGGAHEQYF,TGTGCCAGCAGTTCATTAAGCGGGGGGGCCCACGAGCAGTACTTC
TRBV12-5,TRBJ1-1,-,-,CASGPGLSEAFF,TGTGCTAGTGGTCCCGGACTGTCTGAAGCTTTCTTT
TRBV6-4,TRBJ1-4,-,-,CASSVYRVNEKLFF,TGTGCCAGCAGTGTCTACAGGGTTAATGAAAAACTGTTTTTT
TRBV5-4,TRBJ2-7,-,TRBD2,CASSLDPGGKQYF,TGTGCCAGCAGCTTGGATCCGGGGGGGAAGCAGTACTTC
TRBV28,TRBJ1-2,-,TRBD1,CASSRELRTGANYGYTF,TGTGCCAGCAGTCGCGAATTGAGGACAGGGGCTAACTATGGCTACACCTTC
TRBV6-5,TRBJ1-2,-,-,CASSVQVNYGYTF,TGTGCCAGCAGTGTACAGGTTAACTATGGCTACACCTTC
TRBV9,TRBJ1-1,-,-,CASSVIRWRVWDTEAFF,TGTGCCAGCAGCGTAATAAGATGGAGGGTGTGGGACACTGAAGCTTTCTTT
TRBV27,TRBJ2-6,-,TRBD1,CASSGQGSGANVLTF,TGTGCCAGCAGTGGACAGGGCTCTGGGGCCAACGTCCTGACTTTC
TRBV5-4,TRBJ2-5,-,TRBD1,CASSPVQGAETQYF,TGTGCCAGCAGCCCAGTACAGGGGGCGGAGACCCAGTACTTC